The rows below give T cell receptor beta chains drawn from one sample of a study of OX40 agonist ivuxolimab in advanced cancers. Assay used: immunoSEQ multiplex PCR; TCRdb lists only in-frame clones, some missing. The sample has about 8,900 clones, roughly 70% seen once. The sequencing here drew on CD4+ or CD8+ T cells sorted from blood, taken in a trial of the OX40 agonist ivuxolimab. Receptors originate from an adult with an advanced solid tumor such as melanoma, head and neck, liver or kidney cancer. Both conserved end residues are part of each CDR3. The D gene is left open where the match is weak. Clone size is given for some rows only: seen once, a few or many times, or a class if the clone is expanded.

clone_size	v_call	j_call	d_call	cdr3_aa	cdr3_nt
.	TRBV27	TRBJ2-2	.	CASSLGDLSGPTGELFF	TGTGCCAGCAGTTTGGGGGACCTTAGCGGACCCACCGGGGAGCTGTTTTTT
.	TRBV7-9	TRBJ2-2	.	CASSGAKPTGELFF	TGTGCCAGCAGCGGGGCCAAGCCCACCGGGGAGCTGTTTTTT
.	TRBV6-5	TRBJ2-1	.	CASGGRVPYNEQFF	TGTGCCAGCGGTGGTAGGGTCCCCTACAATGAGCAGTTCTTC
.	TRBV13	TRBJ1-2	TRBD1	CASSLEGAINYGYTF	TGTGCCAGCAGCTTAGAGGGGGCGATAAACTATGGCTACACCTTC
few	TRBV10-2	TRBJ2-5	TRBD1	CATGQLQETQYF	TGCGCCACGGGACAGCTGCAAGAGACCCAGTACTTC
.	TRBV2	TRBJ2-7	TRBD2	CATLLAGVGEQYF	TGTGCCACCTTACTAGCGGGAGTTGGTGAGCAGTACTTC
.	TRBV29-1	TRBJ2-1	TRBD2	CSVRAGTPYNEQFF	TGCAGCGTCCGAGCGGGAACCCCCTACAATGAGCAGTTCTTC
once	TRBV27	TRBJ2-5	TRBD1	CASSSQGEGETQYF	TGTGCCAGCAGTTCACAGGGGGAAGGAGAGACCCAGTACTTC
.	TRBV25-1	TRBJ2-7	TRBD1	CASSDPTGYFDEQYF	TGTGCCAGCAGTGACCCGACAGGGTATTTCGACGAGCAGTACTTC
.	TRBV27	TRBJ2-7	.	CASSPGSGYEQYF	TGTGCCAGCAGCCCTGGGTCGGGTTACGAGCAGTACTTC
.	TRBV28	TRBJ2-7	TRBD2	CASSRLLAGGDEQYF	TGTGCCAGCAGTCGCCTTCTAGCGGGAGGGGACGAGCAGTACTTC
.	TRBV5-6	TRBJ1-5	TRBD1	CASSLGDRGRHQPQHF	TGTGCCAGCAGCTTGGGGGACAGGGGAAGGCATCAGCCCCAGCATTTT